What follows are 10 T cell receptor beta chains derived from one specimen sequenced in a study of memory CD4+ T cells and cytomegalovirus serostatus. The data were produced by immunoSEQ multiplex PCR, yet TCRdb's version contains in-frame clones alone and is incomplete. The sample shows roughly 28,000 clones, about 78% of them seen only once. Single viable CD3+CD4+CD8-CD45RO+ cells were sorted as the memory CD4+ T cells. The sample taken for sequencing was memory CD4+ T cells from blood. The receptor set was obtained from an adult in good health and CMV-seronegative.

The V gene is TRBV7-2, the J gene TRBJ2-5, with D hard to call. This CDR3 is 11 amino acids long. Trimming stripped 5 bases from V and 5 bases from J, with 6 bases between. Germline V gene sequence: CDR1 SGHTA, CDR2 FQGNSA. CDR3 sequence: CASSGRETQYF. In DNA form, the CDR3 reads TGTGCCAGCAGCGGGCGGGAGACCCAGTACTTC.

This clone was seen once. The CDR3 sequence is CARPGTGGSSGRAIRSYEQYF. In nucleotides, the CDR3 is TGCGCCAGACCCGGGACAGGGGGCTCTAGCGGGAGGGCCATTAGGTCCTACGAGCAGTACTTC. This chain joins TRBV5-1 and TRBJ2-7, with D perhaps TRBD1 or TRBD2 (12 bases each). The germline gives CDR1 SGHRS, CDR2 YFSETQ. This CDR3 has 21 residues. With 8 bases removed from V and 1 base from J, the gap between germline ends came to 37 bases.

The rearrangement joins TRBV7-3 to TRBJ1-1, with D hard to call. Trimming shortened V by 4 bases and J by 1 base, and 7 bases separated the two germline ends. The CDR3 has 13 amino acids. From germline, CDR1 is SGHTA and CDR2 FQGTGA. CDR3 sequence reads: CASSSQKNTEAFF. CDR3 coding DNA: TGTGCCAGCAGCTCCCAAAAGAACACTGAAGCTTTCTTT.

The chain joins TRBV7-2 to TRBJ1-1, with a possible D match to TRBD1 (6 bases). Per the germline V gene, CDR1 is SGHTA and CDR2 is FQGNSA. The CDR3 is made up of 13 amino acids. The V gene lost 1 base and the J gene lost 9 bases, with 12 bases spanning the gap. CDR3: CASSLGGGGKAFF. The DNA of the CDR3 is TGTGCCAGCAGCTTAGGCGGAGGGGGAAAAGCTTTCTTT. Full variable domain (missing parts from reference TRBV7-2 and TRBJ1-1): GAGVSQSPSNKVTEKGKDVELRCDPISGHTALYWYRQSLGQGLEFLIYFQGNSAPDKSGLPSDRFSAERTGGSVSTLTIQRTQQEDSAVYLCASSLGGGGKAFFGQGTRLTVV.

The chain carries TRBV7-3 and TRBJ2-3; 7 positions agree with TRBD2. Germline assignment: CDR1 SGHTA and CDR2 FQGTGA. CDR3 length: 14 amino acids. The ends lost 5 bases at V and 3 bases at J; junction bases unmatched: 5. The CDR3 sequence: CASSVTGGTDTQYF. DNA for the CDR3: TGTGCCAGCAGCGTGACGGGGGGAACAGATACGCAGTATTTT.

This clone was seen once. This chain links TRBV7-9 with TRBJ2-7; a possible D gene is TRBD1 (6 bases). V lost 5 bases and J lost 0, with 17 bases in between. Germline V gene sequence: CDR1 SEHNR, CDR2 FQNEAQ (reference sequence). The CDR3 spans 16 residues. CDR3 loop: CASSPRATGFSYEQYF. As DNA, the CDR3 is TGTGCCAGCAGCCCACGGGCGACAGGATTCTCCTACGAGCAGTACTTC. The full variable domain, with the rest looked up from reference TRBV7-9 and TRBJ2-7, is DTGVSQNPRHKITKRGQNVTFRCDPISEHNRLYWYRQTLGQGPEFLTYFQNEAQLEKSRLLSDRFSAERPKGSFSTLEIQRTEQGDSAMYLCASSPRATGFSYEQYFGPGTRLTVT.

This clone appeared a single time. The J gene is TRBJ1-4, the V gene TRBV2; no clear D gene. With 6 bases removed from V and 3 bases from J, the gap between germline ends came to 8 bases. This CDR3 contains 13 residues. Germline V gives CDR1 SNHLY, CDR2 FYNNEI. CDR3 bases: TGTGCCAGCAGCGGGTCCTCTAATGAAAAACTGTTTTTT. Translation: CASSGSSNEKLFF.

This clone is a singleton in its sample. The chain combines TRBV5-1 with TRBJ1-6; 11 positions match TRBD1. This CDR3 is built from 15 residues. Per germline, CDR1 SGHRS and CDR2 YFSETQ. The J segment lost 8 bases and the V segment lost 4 bases, leaving 5 bases of the junction unmatched. CDR3 loop: CASSLGQGAYSPLHF. The CDR3 coding sequence is TGCGCCAGCAGCCTAGGACAGGGGGCCTATTCACCCCTCCACTTT.

The chain couples TRBV28 to TRBJ2-6, with no clear D. Trimming cost V 4 bases and J 4 bases, with 5 bases left between them. There are 13 residues in the CDR3. CDR1 is MDHEN and CDR2 is SYDVKM in the germline V gene. The CDR3 region has the DNA TGTGCCAGCAGTTGGTCCGGGGCCAACGTCCTGACTTTC. This gives the protein CASSWSGANVLTF.

The chain employs TRBV6-6 and TRBJ1-4; D gene ambiguous. Trimming took 4 bases from V and 8 from J, leaving 14 bases between them. Per the germline V gene, CDR1 is MNHNY and CDR2 is SVGAGI (reference sequence). This CDR3 contains 14 residues. Written as DNA, the CDR3 is TGTGCCAGCAGTTCGAACAGAATAGGGGAAAAACTGTTTTTT. Protein: CASSSNRIGEKLFF.